The 30 T cell receptor beta chains listed next were all sequenced from one sample in a study of T-cell memory formation after mild COVID-19. TCRdb re-derived calls from the 5' RACE reads in MiXCR, one entry per CDR3 protein. The table shows 150,000 to 200,000 distinct CDR3 sequences, with 13% occurring only once. Sequenced input: PBMCs or a T cell subset sorted from them (not recorded which). Source of these receptors: a man aged 18 to 35 who had mild COVID-19 (a few samples of this study predate the infection). Cell type and time point are not known.

This clonotype was seen a handful of times. The chain is built from TRBV5-1 and TRBJ2-1; 11 nucleotides match TRBD2. The germline CDR1 and CDR2 sequences are SGHRS and YFSETQ. The CDR3 is 16 amino acids. V dropped 6 bases and J dropped 4; count of bases not matched to a gene: 9. The CDR3 region has the DNA TGCGCCAGCAAAACTAGCGGGGGAGCCGCTTACAATGAGCAGTTCTTC. This gives the protein CASKTSGGAAYNEQFF.

This clonotype was counted between two and nine times. The chain combines TRBV12-5 with TRBJ2-1, with TRBD1 as a possible D gene (5 bases). Trimming cost V 5 bases and J 9 bases, with 11 bases left between them. Germline V lookup: CDR1 LGHNT, CDR2 FRNRAP. The CDR3 totals 12 residues. CDR3 residues: CASGMTVLEQFF. CDR3 in DNA: TGTGCTAGTGGTATGACAGTCCTTGAGCAGTTCTTC.

This clonotype was seen more than once but under ten times. This rearrangement joins TRBV6-5 to TRBJ2-3; D not certain. The germline V gene has CDR1 MNHEY and CDR2 SVGAGI. Trimming shortened V by 6 bases and J by 1 base, and 11 bases separated the two germline ends. The CDR3 totals 14 residues. The CDR3 sequence: CASRPDLGTDTQYF. In DNA, the CDR3 is TGTGCCAGCAGGCCGGATTTAGGCACAGATACGCAGTATTTT.

The chain uses TRBV7-2 and TRBJ2-1, with D possibly being TRBD1 or TRBD2 (5 bases each). CDR1 is SGHTA and CDR2 is FQGNSA in the germline V gene. V lost 2 bases and J lost 0, with 11 bases in between. CDR3 length equals 16 residues. The CDR3 reads CASSLRGINSYNEQFF. The CDR3 DNA reads as TGTGCCAGCAGCTTACGGGGCATAAACTCCTACAATGAGCAGTTCTTC.

V is TRBV7-9 and J is TRBJ1-5; 7 bases match TRBD1. Germline V gives CDR1 SEHNR, CDR2 FQNEAQ (reference sequence). This CDR3 region has 14 residues. V lost 5 bases to trimming and J lost 5 bases; unmatched junction nucleotides: 6. The CDR3 sequence: CASSRTGDHQPQHF. The CDR3 region has the DNA TGTGCCAGCAGCAGGACAGGAGACCATCAGCCCCAGCATTTT.

This clonotype was seen a few times. The chain combines TRBV6-2 or TRBV6-3 with TRBJ1-1, with 7 positions matching TRBD1. Looked up from germline, CDR1 is MNHEY and CDR2 is SVGEGT. This CDR3 contains 16 residues. The V segment lost 2 bases and the J segment 1 base; nucleotides outside the gene matches: 7. The CDR3 spells CASSYNRGRWNTEAFF. CDR3 in DNA: TGTGCCAGCAGTTACAACAGGGGTAGATGGAACACTGAAGCTTTCTTT.

This chain connects TRBV12-3 or TRBV12-4 to TRBJ1-1; perhaps TRBD1 as D (6 bases). The CDR3 runs 14 residues. The V end lost 6 bases, the J end lost 1 base, and 12 bases lay between the germline ends. For the CDR3, the DNA is TGTGCCAGCAGCGGGACATCACGGAACACTGAAGCTTTCTTT. Translation gives CASSGTSRNTEAFF.

This sequence joins TRBV7-6 and TRBJ1-3; D gene ambiguous. There are 14 residues in the CDR3. Germline assignment: CDR1 SGHVS and CDR2 FNYEAQ. The V end was cut by 0 bases, the J end by 8 bases, with 11 bases between. The CDR3 DNA is TGTGCCAGCAGCTTAGCGCCCGGAAGGGACACCATATATTTT. This sequence encodes CASSLAPGRDTIYF.

The sample holds a few counts of this clonotype. The chain joins TRBV20-1 to TRBJ2-2; D is perhaps TRBD1 (6 bases). The germline gives CDR1 DFQATT, CDR2 SNEGSKA (reference sequence). The CDR3 covers 15 residues. Between the trimmed V and J ends, which lost 0 bases and 6 bases, there was a span of 14 bases. CDR3 bases: TGCAGTGCTAGAGATAGGCCAGGGGTCGCCGGGGAGCTGTTTTTT. It yields the protein CSARDRPGVAGELFF.

The rearrangement uses TRBV3-1 and TRBJ2-7; D perhaps matches TRBD1 (6 bases). The CDR3 is 15 residues long. CDR1 is LGHDT, CDR2 YNNKEL, per germline (reference sequence). V lost 4 bases and J 7 bases, leaving 20 bases between the germline ends. In DNA, the CDR3 is TGTGCCAGCAGCCCGACCTCGGACAGCCTTGGGGAGCAGTACGTC. It codes for CASSPTSDSLGEQYV.

This clonotype has a handful of counts. This sequence joins TRBV7-9 and TRBJ2-2; D is possibly TRBD1 (6 bases). The CDR3 has 15 amino acids. V lost 5 bases and J 1 base, leaving 11 bases between the germline ends. Germline lookup yields CDR1 SEHNR and CDR2 FQNEAQ (reference sequence). CDR3 loop: CASSIYRVNTGELFF. CDR3 in DNA: TGTGCCAGCAGCATTTACAGGGTGAACACCGGGGAGCTGTTTTTT.

This clonotype was observed a handful of times. V is TRBV5-8 and J is TRBJ2-1, with TRBD2 matching over 12 bases. The J segment lost 7 bases and the V segment lost 0 bases, leaving 8 bases of the junction unmatched. CDR3 length: 17 residues. Germline loops: CDR1 SGHTS, CDR2 YDEGEE. The CDR3: CASSLAHSTSGGNEQFF. The CDR3 nucleotides are TGTGCCAGCAGCTTGGCCCATAGTACTAGCGGGGGGAATGAGCAGTTCTTC.

The rearrangement links TRBV4-1 to TRBJ1-2; weak D call: TRBD1 (6 bases). Per the germline V gene, CDR1 is MGHRA and CDR2 is YSYEKL. The CDR3 covers 16 residues. V dropped 7 bases and J dropped 6 bases, with 24 bases sitting between them. The CDR3 nucleotides read TGCGCCAGCAAATCGATGGGGGGCAAAACTAGTGATGGCTACACCTTC. Its translation is CASKSMGGKTSDGYTF.

The V gene is TRBV5-1, the J gene TRBJ1-3; D is unclear. This CDR3 contains 11 residues. CDR1 is SGHRS, CDR2 YFSETQ, per germline. Trimming took off 5 bases at V and 4 bases at J, with 4 bases between the two ends. In nucleotides, the CDR3 is TGCGCCAGCAGAATAGGAAACACCATATATTTT. Protein sequence: CASRIGNTIYF.

The chain uses TRBV10-3 and TRBJ1-1; D is ambiguous. This CDR3 has 12 amino acids. Germline values: CDR1 ENHRY, CDR2 SYGVKD. V was clipped by 8 bases and J by 1 base, with 8 bases between them. CDR3 sequence: CAIALTNTEAFF. Written as DNA, the CDR3 is TGTGCCATCGCCTTGACGAACACTGAAGCTTTCTTT.

This chain's CDR3 is CASSFGLRGLNTEAFF. CDR3 coding DNA: TGTGCCAGCAGTTTCGGACTCCGCGGGCTTAACACTGAAGCTTTCTTT. This chain uses TRBV6-2 or TRBV6-3 with TRBJ1-1, with D unclear. This CDR3 spans 16 amino acids. Trimming cost V 4 bases and J 2 bases, with 17 bases left between them. Germline assignment: CDR1 MNHEY and CDR2 SVGEGT.

This clonotype has a handful of counts. The chain is built from TRBV5-6 and TRBJ1-2; unclear D gene. The CDR3 length is 12 residues. From germline, CDR1 is SGHDT and CDR2 YYEEEE. V was trimmed by 1 base and J by 8 bases, leaving 9 bases between them. CDR3 DNA sequence: TGTGCCAGCAGCTTGCTGTCGATGGGCTACACCTTC. This codes for CASSLLSMGYTF. The full variable domain, its missing parts supplied by reference TRBV5-6 and TRBJ1-2, is DAGVTQSPTHLIKTRGQQVTLRCSPKSGHDTVSWYQQALGQGPQFIFQYYEEEERQRGNFPDRFSGHQFPNYSSELNVNALLLGDSALYLCASSLLSMGYTFGSGTRLTVV.

This clonotype was seen ten or more times. The V and J genes are TRBV20-1 and TRBJ2-3; 8 nucleotides match TRBD2. Per the germline V gene, CDR1 is DFQATT and CDR2 is SNEGSKA (reference sequence). With 0 bases clipped from V and 2 bases from J, the junction kept 1 base outside the gene matches. The CDR3 has 14 residues. The DNA of the CDR3 is TGCAGTGCTAGAGATAGCGGGGTCACAGATACGCAGTATTTT. Its translation is CSARDSGVTDTQYF.

A few counts support this clonotype. The chain combines TRBV11-1 with TRBJ2-1; D remains ambiguous. V was trimmed by 5 bases and J by 8 bases, leaving 16 bases between them. CDR1 is SGHAT and CDR2 is FQDESV in the germline V gene (reference sequence). The CDR3 totals 14 residues. CDR3 amino acids: CASSPVSGADEQFF. The CDR3 region has the DNA TGTGCCAGCAGCCCGGTGTCGGGTGCGGATGAGCAGTTCTTC.

This clonotype was counted many times. The CDR3 region is CASSPTGLVSDEQYF. DNA for the CDR3: TGTGCCAGCAGCCCAACGGGACTCGTGTCAGACGAGCAGTACTTC. V usage is TRBV7-6 and J usage is TRBJ2-7, with TRBD2 as a possible D gene (6 bases). The CDR3 extends over 15 amino acids. Germline CDR1 SGHVS, CDR2 FNYEAQ. Trimming shortened V by 5 bases and J by 5 bases, and 19 bases separated the two germline ends.

The chain carries TRBV5-4 and TRBJ2-5; 13 bases align to TRBD2. This CDR3 has 17 residues. V was clipped by 4 bases and J by 2 bases; unmatched bases: 8. CDR1 and CDR2 (germline): SGHNT, YYREEE (reference sequence). The DNA for the CDR3 is TGTGCCAGCAGCGCTGGGGGACTAGCGGGGACTCAAGAGACCCAGTACTTC. Amino acids: CASSAGGLAGTQETQYF.

This clonotype was seen a few times. The chain uses TRBV6-6 and TRBJ1-1; no definite D call. The CDR3 spans 11 residues. V dropped 2 bases and J dropped 4 bases, with 2 bases sitting between them. Per the germline V gene, CDR1 is MNHNY and CDR2 is SVGAGI (reference sequence). CDR3 region: CASSYGTEAFF. In DNA, the CDR3 is TGTGCCAGCAGTTACGGCACTGAAGCTTTCTTT.

This clonotype showed up just a few times. This chain uses TRBV12-3 or TRBV12-4 with TRBJ1-1; D unclear. V was cut by 4 bases and J by 11 bases, with 17 bases left in between. The CDR3 covers 13 residues. Here the CDR3 DNA reads TGTGCCAGCAGTTATCGAATCGGAGCGGCCGCTTTCTTT. Translation: CASSYRIGAAAFF.

This clonotype was seen at least ten times. The chain employs TRBV27 and TRBJ2-2, with TRBD1 identical over 7 bases. Germline CDR1 MNHEY, CDR2 SMNVEV (reference sequence). Losses at the gene ends were 4 bases for V and 7 bases for J; bases not matched to a gene: 6. This CDR3 contains 14 residues. CDR3 DNA sequence: TGTGCCAGCAGTTCCGACAGGGCTAGCGGGGAGCTGTTTTTT. Its protein is CASSSDRASGELFF.

The CDR3 sequence: CSARAGTGYAVEQFF. The CDR3 nucleotides are TGCAGTGCGCGCGCCGGGACAGGGTATGCCGTTGAGCAGTTCTTC. The rearrangement links TRBV20-1 to TRBJ2-1, with TRBD1 matching over 9 bases. The J segment lost 9 bases and the V segment lost 6 bases, leaving 15 bases of the junction unmatched. CDR1 is DFQATT, CDR2 SNEGSKA, per germline (reference sequence). The CDR3 loop spans 15 amino acids.

The chain couples TRBV28 to TRBJ1-6; weak D call: TRBD1 (5 bases). This CDR3 has 16 amino acids. V was pared by 6 bases and J by 0 bases, with 12 bases between. The germline gives CDR1 MDHEN, CDR2 SYDVKM. CDR3 sequence (DNA): TGTGCCAGCAGCTGGGACGGCAGCTCCTATAATTCACCCCTCCACTTT. Its translation is CASSWDGSSYNSPLHF. Full variable domain (missing parts from reference TRBV28 and TRBJ1-6): DVKVTQSSRYLVKRTGEKVFLECVQDMDHENMFWYRQDPGLGLRLIYFSYDVKMKEKGDIPEGYSVSREKKERFSLILESASTNQTSMYLCASSWDGSSYNSPLHFGNGTRLTVT.

This clonotype has just a few counts. This rearrangement joins TRBV20-1 to TRBJ1-5; a weak D match, TRBD1 (5 bases). Per the germline V gene, CDR1 is DFQATT and CDR2 is SNEGSKA (reference sequence). The CDR3 spans 12 residues. Trimming left V 6 bases short and J 5 bases short, with 11 bases between. The CDR3 DNA reads TGCAGTGCCCAAGAGGGGTATCAGCCCCAGCATTTT. Protein: CSAQEGYQPQHF.

The V gene is TRBV10-1, the J gene TRBJ2-3; perhaps D is TRBD1 or TRBD2 (5 bases each). Per the germline V gene, CDR1 is WNHNN and CDR2 is SYGVQD (reference sequence). V was trimmed by 8 bases and J by 4 bases, leaving 13 bases between them. This CDR3 spans 13 amino acids. CDR3 sequence: CASSGTRADTQYF. CDR3 in DNA: TGCGCCAGCTCCGGGACCCGGGCAGATACGCAGTATTTT.

The chain combines TRBV18 with TRBJ2-1; D perhaps matches TRBD1 (6 bases). The CDR3 length is 14 residues. Germline CDR1 reads KGHSH; CDR2 reads LQKENI. V was clipped by 5 bases and J by 5 bases, with 13 bases between them. The CDR3 DNA sequence: TGTGCCAGCTCAGGGGGACATCGTAACAATGAGCAGTTCTTC. It translates to CASSGGHRNNEQFF.

This clonotype showed up just a few times. The genes are TRBV11-2 and TRBJ2-3; D may be TRBD1 or TRBD2 (5 bases each). The CDR3 has 13 amino acids. The germline gives CDR1 SGHAT, CDR2 FQNNGV. The ends were cut back, 5 bases at V and 2 bases at J, with 8 bases in the middle. The DNA of the CDR3 is TGTGCCAGCAGCCGGGACCCCACAGATACGCAGTATTTT. The encoded protein is CASSRDPTDTQYF.